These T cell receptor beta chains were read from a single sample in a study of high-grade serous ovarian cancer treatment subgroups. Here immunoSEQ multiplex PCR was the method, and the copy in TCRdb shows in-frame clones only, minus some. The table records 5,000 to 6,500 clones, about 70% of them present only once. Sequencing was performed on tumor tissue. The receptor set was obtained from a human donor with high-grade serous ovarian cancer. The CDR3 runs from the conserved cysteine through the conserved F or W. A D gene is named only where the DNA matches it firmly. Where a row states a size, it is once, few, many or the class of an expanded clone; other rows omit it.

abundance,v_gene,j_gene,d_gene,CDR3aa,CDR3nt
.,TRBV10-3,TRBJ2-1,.,CAISAVSSYNEQFF,TGTGCCATCAGTGCGGTGAGCTCCTACAATGAGCAGTTCTTC
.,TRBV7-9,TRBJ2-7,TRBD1,CASSMTGVLYEQYF,TGTGCCAGCAGCATGACAGGGGTCCTCTACGAGCAGTACTTC
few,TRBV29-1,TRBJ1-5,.,CSVEGDVGQPQHF,TGCAGCGTTGAAGGGGACGTAGGTCAGCCCCAGCATTTT
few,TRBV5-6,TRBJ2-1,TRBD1,CASREDRGHNEQFF,TGTGCCAGCAGAGAGGACAGGGGCCACAATGAGCAGTTCTTC
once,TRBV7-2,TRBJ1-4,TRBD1,CASSAPQGAYKKLFF,TGTGCCAGCAGCGCACCTCAGGGGGCATATAAAAAACTGTTTTTT
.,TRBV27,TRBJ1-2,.,CASKGRSGKGYGYTF,TGTGCCAGCAAAGGTCGATCAGGAAAAGGCTATGGCTACACCTTC
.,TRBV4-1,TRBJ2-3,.,CASSREFRDSDTQYF,TGCGCCAGCAGCCGAGAATTCCGGGACTCAGATACGCAGTATTTT
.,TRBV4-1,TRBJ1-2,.,CASSQEGHIGYTF,TGCGCCAGCAGCCAAGAGGGGCACATCGGCTACACCTTC
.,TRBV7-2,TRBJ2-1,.,CASSLALAANEQFF,TGTGCCAGCAGCTTAGCGTTGGCGGCTAATGAGCAGTTCTTC
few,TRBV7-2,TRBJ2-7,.,CASTPDGISYEQYF,TGTGCCAGCACCCCAGACGGTATCTCCTACGAGCAGTACTTC